This record looks at one TCR beta chain sequence and its context. The antigen it recognizes is unknown. Per-base quality was not reported, and no clone a single base away is much larger than it. The V end gives up 3 bases and the J end 6 bases, leaving 3 bases in the junction not matched to a gene. From the cysteine up to the phenylalanine, the CDR3 has a length of 16 residues. The kept DNA is CDR3 alone, 48 bases in frame from the first base. The germline V gene encodes CDR1 SGHNT and CDR2 YYREEE (reference sequence). This sample stems from a study of T cell changes during pregnancy in multiple sclerosis (dated by TCRdb to about 2019). About the investigation overall: The study looked at changes in the T cell repertoire across pregnancy in women with multiple sclerosis.

Receptor libraries were prepared by the immunoSEQ multiplex PCR assay. TCRdb carries this immuneACCESS record with in-frame sequences only. Its versions omit some clonotypes, under half of them owing to an unresolved V gene in the studies checked, with the rest unexplained. The sample profile shows 19,000 or so clones; roughly 90% of them were found once. The top ten clones comprise roughly 12% of the sample. The receptor's source is a female donor in good health, enrolled as a control in a pregnancy study. The sample in question was CD8+ T cells from peripheral blood mononuclear cells, obtained after pregnancy. Here the chain combines TRBV5-4 and TRBJ2-1; the central 16 bases match TRBD2. The CDR3 reads as follows: CASSWGTSGGANEQFF. The DNA sequence reads TGTGCCAGCAGCTGGGGGACTAGCGGGGGGGCCAATGAGCAGTTCTTC.